Below, 3 T cell receptor beta chains from the same sample are listed, as sequenced in a study of T cells in Graves' hyperthyroidism and ophthalmopathy (dated by TCRdb to about 2019). Receptors were amplified or captured by multiplex PCR. TCRdb shows the sequencer as Illumina HiSeq 2000. TCR beta CDR3 regions were amplified from RNA transcripts. The TCR CDR3 was subjected to a first round of RT-PCR using the HTBI primer set and the Qiagen OneStep RT-PCR kit. The public reads were quality trimmed at Q25 with fastp and then assembled into clones with MiXCR by TCRdb, keeping productive beta chains. Each CDR3 protein gets just one entry, which takes the most common genes and DNA from the rows behind it. This sample gives 200,000 to 250,000 distinct CDR3 sequences in total; 18% of them show up just once. About 45% of the sample is held by the ten biggest clonotypes. The sample comprised blood. The receptor source for this set is a man aged 40-49 years with Graves' hyperthyroidism.

This clonotype was seen repeatedly, ten times or more. The chain recombines TRBV7-2 with TRBJ2-5, with TRBD2 matching over 7 bases. The CDR3 sequence is 14 residues long. V trimming: 5 bases; J trimming: 5 bases; junction bases outside the gene matches: 8. Germline CDR1 is SGHTA and CDR2 is FQGNSA. In DNA form, the CDR3 reads TGTGCCAGCAGCCGAGGACTAGTGTCGGAGACCCAGTACTTC. Amino acids: CASSRGLVSETQYF.

Many counts were recorded for this clonotype. V is TRBV29-1 and J is TRBJ2-1; 12 positions match TRBD2. The J segment lost 3 bases and the V segment lost 4 bases, leaving 16 bases of the junction unmatched. This CDR3 has 19 amino acids. Germline V CDR1 and CDR2: SQVTM, ANQGSEA. The chain's CDR3 is CSVVSLAGGTGRFYNEQFF. CDR3 sequence (DNA): TGCAGCGTTGTATCACTAGCGGGGGGTACCGGTAGGTTCTACAATGAGCAGTTCTTC.

The rearrangement links TRBV4-3 to TRBJ2-7, with D perhaps being TRBD1 or TRBD2 (5 bases each). This CDR3 is built from 19 residues. In germline, CDR1 is LGHNA, CDR2 YSLEER. The V gene lost 0 bases and the J gene lost 3 bases, with 24 bases spanning the gap. DNA of the CDR3: TGCGCCAGCAGCCAAGACGCCACCCGGGGCAGAGAGGGTTTCTACGAGCAGTACTTC. Residues: CASSQDATRGREGFYEQYF.